These 26 T cell receptor beta chains were all obtained from the same sample, sequenced in a study of blood T cells in healthy people across ages. A J-beta primer mix and a sample-barcoded 5' primer were used in a second PCR of about 6 to 12 cycles. TCRdb passed the 5' RACE reads through MiXCR, listing each CDR3 protein once. The table records nearly 800,000 distinct CDR3 sequences, about 61% of them present only once. Sequencing was carried out using blood. Source of these receptors: a man in his forties in good health.

The CDR3: CASSLTLAGGNEQYF. As DNA, the CDR3 is TGTGCCAGCAGTTTAACGTTAGCGGGAGGTAACGAGCAGTACTTC. V usage is TRBV28 and J usage is TRBJ2-7; 10 nucleotides agree with TRBD2. V dropped 2 bases and J dropped 5; count of bases not matched to a gene: 6. Germline V gives CDR1 MDHEN, CDR2 SYDVKM. CDR3 length: 15 residues.

The chain carries TRBV7-2 and TRBJ2-6, with D uncertain. Germline CDR1 reads SGHTA; CDR2 reads FQGNSA. The CDR3 totals 16 residues. Trimming removed 3 bases from V and 0 bases from J, with 9 bases in between. The CDR3 DNA reads as TGTGCCAGCAGCTTCGTTGACGCCTCTGGGGCCAACGTCCTGACTTTC. This gives the protein CASSFVDASGANVLTF. Complete variable domain (other parts from reference TRBV7-2 and TRBJ2-6): GAGVSQSPSNKVTEKGKDVELRCDPISGHTALYWYRQSLGQGLEFLIYFQGNSAPDKSGLPSDRFSAERTGGSVSTLTIQRTQQEDSAVYLCASSFVDASGANVLTFGAGSRLTVL.

V gene TRBV21-1 combines with J gene TRBJ2-1; TRBD1, the table's D call, lacks a check against the DNA. TRBV21-1 corresponds to a pseudogene. The CDR3 is 20 amino acids. As DNA, the CDR3 is TGTGCCAGCAGCAAAAGTGAGAGGAGTGACCGGGACAGGAATAGCAATGAGCAGTTCTTC. Translating it yields CASSKSERSDRDRNSNEQFF.

In this sample, this clonotype turned up a few times. V usage is TRBV5-1 and J usage is TRBJ2-3; TRBD1 matches at 7 bases. This CDR3 is 16 amino acids long. With 3 bases clipped from V and 1 base from J, the junction kept 8 bases outside the gene matches. Germline values: CDR1 SGHRS, CDR2 YFSETQ. Written as DNA, the CDR3 is TGCGCCAGCAGCTCGGAATACAGGGGTGGCACAGATACGCAGTATTTT. Translating it yields CASSSEYRGGTDTQYF.

This chain connects TRBV28 to TRBJ1-1, with D unclear. V gave up 7 bases and J gave up 5 bases, with 14 bases separating them. Germline CDR1 reads MDHEN; CDR2 reads SYDVKM. The length of the CDR3 is 13 residues. The CDR3 reads CASTTPPATEAFF. As DNA, the CDR3 is TGTGCCAGCACCACACCCCCGGCTACTGAAGCTTTCTTT.

The gene calls are TRBV25-1 and TRBJ2-3, with 7 nucleotides matching TRBD2. The CDR3 extends over 14 amino acids. CDR1 is MGHDK and CDR2 is SYGVNS in the germline V gene. V shed 4 bases, J shed 4 bases, and the junction held 5 bases outside the gene matches. Written as DNA, the CDR3 is TGTGCCAGCAGTGTTAGGCTAGCGGCAGATACGCAGTATTTT. Its translation: CASSVRLAADTQYF.

The sample holds a few counts of this clonotype. The chain employs TRBV5-1 and TRBJ2-5; 7 positions agree with TRBD1. The J segment lost 0 bases and the V segment lost 4 bases, leaving 12 bases of the junction unmatched. The germline V gene encodes CDR1 SGHRS and CDR2 YFSETQ. This CDR3 has 17 amino acids. CDR3 amino acids: CASSLFNQQGHQETQYF. The DNA of the CDR3 is TGCGCCAGCAGCCTCTTCAACCAACAGGGGCACCAAGAGACCCAGTACTTC. The full variable domain, with the rest looked up from reference TRBV5-1 and TRBJ2-5, is KAGVTQTPRYLIKTRGQQVTLSCSPISGHRSVSWYQQTPGQGLQFLFEYFSETQRNKGNFPGRFSGRQFSNSRSEMNVSTLELGDSALYLCASSLFNQQGHQETQYFGPGTRLLVL.

V is TRBV27 and J is TRBJ1-1, with D uncertain. Germline V gene lookup returns CDR1 MNHEY and CDR2 SMNVEV (reference sequence). Trimming pared 5 bases from V and 6 bases from J, leaving 19 bases between. The length of the CDR3 is 15 residues. CDR3 sequence: CASSRTTGSLAEAFF. In DNA form, the CDR3 reads TGTGCCAGCAGTAGAACAACCGGGTCCTTAGCTGAAGCTTTCTTT.

The rearrangement links TRBV20-1 to TRBJ1-4, with 7 bases matching TRBD1. Trimming took 5 bases from V and 6 from J; bases not matched to a gene: 12. Per the germline V gene, CDR1 is DFQATT and CDR2 is SNEGSKA (reference sequence). This CDR3 comprises 15 residues. Here the CDR3 DNA reads TGCAGTGCTGTGCTCCGACAGGGTAGGGATGAAAAACTGTTTTTT. It specifies CSAVLRQGRDEKLFF.

This clonotype was found a few times. This chain links TRBV6-5 with TRBJ1-4, with 7 nucleotides matching TRBD1. The CDR3 has 15 residues. J lost 6 bases, V lost 4 bases, and 8 bases had no gene match. Germline V gives CDR1 MNHEY, CDR2 SVGAGI. The CDR3 protein is CASSSMTGYYEKLFF. CDR3 nucleotides: TGTGCCAGCAGTTCCATGACAGGGTATTATGAAAAACTGTTTTTT.

The chain employs TRBV11-3 and TRBJ2-7; D assignment may be TRBD1 or TRBD2 (6 bases each). V was clipped by 10 bases and J by 3 bases, with 25 bases between them. Germline V gene lookup returns CDR1 SGHNT and CDR2 YENEEA. The CDR3 covers 16 residues. CDR3 in DNA: TGTGCCAACCTCAAGGGGGGAAAGAGTAGCGGCTACGAGCAGTACTTC. This gives the protein CANLKGGKSSGYEQYF.

V is TRBV5-1 and J is TRBJ2-5; 8 bases match TRBD1. V was pared by 4 bases and J by 3 bases, with 8 bases of the junction left unmatched. CDR1 and CDR2 (germline): SGHRS, YFSETQ. CDR3 size: 15 residues. The CDR3 spells CASSIFGTGEETQYF. The CDR3 DNA is TGCGCCAGCAGCATATTCGGGACAGGCGAAGAGACCCAGTACTTC. Based on the CDR3 plus reference TRBV5-1 and TRBJ2-5, the full variable domain is KAGVTQTPRYLIKTRGQQVTLSCSPISGHRSVSWYQQTPGQGLQFLFEYFSETQRNKGNFPGRFSGRQFSNSRSEMNVSTLELGDSALYLCASSIFGTGEETQYFGPGTRLLVL.

This clonotype was found a few times. V and J are TRBV20-1 and TRBJ1-1; no clear D gene. Per germline, CDR1 DFQATT and CDR2 SNEGSKA (reference sequence). The germline V and J ends were trimmed by 0 bases and 7 bases, with 21 bases remaining between them. CDR3 length: 16 amino acids. For the CDR3, the DNA is TGCAGTGCTAGAGATTGGGAATCACTACGCGGCATTGAAGCTTTCTTT. This codes for CSARDWESLRGIEAFF.

This chain joins TRBV7-9 and TRBJ2-3; D ambiguous. Germline lookup yields CDR1 SEHNR and CDR2 FQNEAQ (reference sequence). Trimming stripped 5 bases from V and 3 bases from J, with 9 bases between. The CDR3 runs to 13 residues. The CDR3 protein is CASSPTVTDTQYF. The CDR3 nucleotides read TGTGCCAGCAGCCCGACCGTGACAGATACGCAGTATTTT.

The CDR3 DNA sequence: TGTGCCAGCAGCGAGGACAGGGTTTACCAAGAGACCCAGTACTTC. It translates to CASSEDRVYQETQYF. The J gene is TRBJ2-5, the V gene TRBV5-4; 8 positions agree with TRBD1. Germline CDR1 and CDR2: SGHNT and YYREEE (reference sequence). V was clipped by 4 bases and J by 0 bases; unmatched bases: 5. There are 15 residues in the CDR3.

CDR3 nucleotide sequence: TGTGCCAGCAGCGACCCCATGAAGACAGGACAAGAGACCCAGTACTTC. Its translation is CASSDPMKTGQETQYF. The rearrangement uses TRBV7-2 and TRBJ2-5; D perhaps matches TRBD1 (6 bases). This CDR3 contains 16 residues. Germline CDR1 reads SGHTA; CDR2 reads FQGNSA. V lost 5 bases and J 2 bases, leaving 18 bases between the germline ends. Supplemented by reference TRBV7-2 and TRBJ2-5, the full variable domain reads GAGVSQSPSNKVTEKGKDVELRCDPISGHTALYWYRQSLGQGLEFLIYFQGNSAPDKSGLPSDRFSAERTGGSVSTLTIQRTQQEDSAVYLCASSDPMKTGQETQYFGPGTRLLVL.

The chain couples TRBV6-1 to TRBJ2-7, with a possible D match to TRBD1 (5 bases). V was clipped by 4 bases and J by 3 bases, with 16 bases between them. The CDR3 totals 15 residues. CDR1 is MNHNS and CDR2 is SASEGT in the germline V gene. CDR3: CASSGTDNSLYEQYF. The CDR3 DNA reads as TGTGCCAGCAGTGGGACGGACAACTCCCTCTACGAGCAGTACTTC.

This sequence joins TRBV20-1 and TRBJ1-1; 7 bases are shared with TRBD1. The CDR3 has 16 amino acids. Germline CDR1 and CDR2: DFQATT and SNEGSKA (reference sequence). V lost 6 bases, J lost 5 bases, and 18 bases stayed unmatched. CDR3 sequence (DNA): TGCAGTGCCCGCCCTGGGAAGGGGGCGCGAGTGACTGAAGCTTTCTTT. Amino acid sequence: CSARPGKGARVTEAFF.

CDR3 protein: CASMGQIYGYTF. Written as DNA, the CDR3 is TGTGCCAGCATGGGACAGATCTATGGCTACACCTTC. The chain links TRBV25-1 to TRBJ1-2, with TRBD1 matching 7 bases. Germline V lookup: CDR1 MGHDK, CDR2 SYGVNS. V lost 7 bases to trimming and J lost 4 bases; unmatched junction nucleotides: 3. The CDR3 is 12 residues long.

The chain joins TRBV7-9 to TRBJ2-1; TRBD1 is a possible D gene (5 bases). Per the germline V gene, CDR1 is SEHNR and CDR2 is FQNEAQ (reference sequence). The V and J ends lost 11 bases and 8 bases respectively, with 19 bases between them. This CDR3 has 13 amino acids. The CDR3 region is CACQVPGKDEQFF. The CDR3 bases are TGTGCCTGCCAAGTACCAGGGAAGGATGAGCAGTTCTTC.

This sequence joins TRBV2 and TRBJ2-4; D is unclear. Gene TRBJ2-7 matches the end of the DNA better, so the J call may be wrong. The germline CDR1 and CDR2 sequences are SNHLY and FYNNEI. The CDR3 has 11 amino acids. In nucleotides, the CDR3 is TGTGCCAGCAGTGGGGAAATCGAGCAGTACTTC. As protein: CASSGEIEQYF.

This sequence joins TRBV6-1 and TRBJ2-7; 7 bases are shared with TRBD1. CDR1 MNHNS and CDR2 SASEGT come from the germline V gene. The CDR3 sequence is 14 residues long. V lost 7 bases to trimming and J lost 3 bases; unmatched junction nucleotides: 9. CDR3 protein: CASTETGLDYEQYF. CDR3 nucleotides: TGTGCCAGCACCGAGACAGGGTTAGACTACGAGCAGTACTTC.

The chain has TRBV6-5 and TRBJ2-7; 9 nucleotides match TRBD2. The CDR3 extends over 15 amino acids. V was clipped by 7 bases and J by 5 bases; unmatched bases: 12. Germline CDR1 is MNHEY and CDR2 is SVGAGI. Here the CDR3 reads CASTPPLAGAHEQYF. The CDR3 DNA reads TGTGCCAGCACCCCCCCGTTAGCGGGAGCCCACGAGCAGTACTTC.

This clonotype was observed many times. The V gene is TRBV4-1, the J gene TRBJ1-1; maybe TRBD1 (6 bases). Per germline, CDR1 MGHRA and CDR2 YSYEKL. V lost 0 bases to trimming and J lost 3 bases, with 14 bases between them. This CDR3 comprises 16 residues. The CDR3 DNA is TGCGCCAGCAGCCAAGAAATGAGGGCAGGGGACACTGAAGCTTTCTTT. Its translation: CASSQEMRAGDTEAFF.

The CDR3 coding sequence is TGTGCCAGCAGTTTGGGCGTTATCCGAGCTGAAGCTTTCTTT. It is translated as CASSLGVIRAEAFF. The chain has TRBV12-3 or TRBV12-4 and TRBJ1-1, with D uncertain. The CDR3 covers 14 residues. Trimming stripped 3 bases from V and 6 bases from J, with 14 bases between.

This clonotype was recorded a few times. V gene TRBV7-2 combines with J gene TRBJ2-7; D unresolved. There are 14 residues in the CDR3. Trimming removed 2 bases at V and 0 bases at J, with 8 bases between. Germline values: CDR1 SGHTA, CDR2 FQGNSA. The chain's CDR3 is CASSLSLGSYEQYF. The DNA for the CDR3 is TGTGCCAGCAGCTTAAGTCTCGGCTCCTACGAGCAGTACTTC.